These T cell receptor beta chains were read from a single sample in a study of T cell repertoires in cytomegalovirus infection. From the reads, TCRdb called clonotypes with MiXCR, one entry per CDR3 protein. The sample contains about 250,000 distinct CDR3 sequences, roughly an eighth of which appear only once. Sequencing was done on a sample of PBMCs. The receptors derive from a human donor in good health (CMV status not recorded). Some clones in this sample may be carry-over from other donors' samples. The CDR3 runs from the conserved cysteine through the conserved F or W.

j_gene | v_gene | CDR3aa
TRBJ2-7 | TRBV7-2 | CATSPGSYEQYF
TRBJ1-4 | TRBV28 | CASSTPGGLGVKLFF
TRBJ2-3 | TRBV10-3 | CAITLGQGTDTQYF
TRBJ2-7 | TRBV2 | CANLRDPVLGEQYF
TRBJ2-7 | TRBV20-1 | CSASSGAPSYEQYF
TRBJ1-6 | TRBV7-9 | CASSSSWRESPLHF
TRBJ2-3 | TRBV20-1 | CSARDAGASTDTQYF
TRBJ1-2 | TRBV28 | CASSFRGGNYGYTF
TRBJ2-1 | TRBV6-5 | CASSYSPGLAGAKNEQFF
TRBJ1-4 | TRBV2 | CASSEGRLVNEKLFF
TRBJ1-1 | TRBV7-2 | CASSPGMPVGTEAFF
TRBJ1-1 | TRBV20-1 | CSALDGGFGDTEAFF
TRBJ2-7 | TRBV12-5 | CASGLVLAGGPDYEQYF
TRBJ1-1 | TRBV7-2 | CASSPGSEAFF
TRBJ2-7 | TRBV11-2 | CASSLNSAGAVYEQYF